Below are 7 T cell receptor beta chains sequenced from a single sample in a study of cytomegalovirus exposure and HLA in healthy donors. PCR involved 60 Vbeta and 13 Jbeta primers. Profiled with immunoSEQ multiplex PCR; TCRdb holds only in-frame clones, not every one. The sample consists of around 100,000 clones, roughly 85% of them appearing once. Sequenced: PBMCs. The source of these receptors is a woman in her thirties or forties in good health and CMV-seronegative.

This rearrangement joins TRBV15 to TRBJ1-5; D possibly corresponds to TRBD1 (5 bases). V was shortened by 2 bases and J by 0 bases, with 8 bases between the two germline ends. The CDR3 is made up of 15 amino acids. The germline gives CDR1 LNHNV, CDR2 YYDKDF (reference sequence). CDR3 protein: CATSRQGNSNQPQHF. The CDR3 DNA sequence: TGTGCCACCAGCAGACAGGGTAATAGCAATCAGCCCCAGCATTTT.

This rearrangement joins TRBV2 to TRBJ2-7, with 10 bases aligning to TRBD1. V dropped 4 bases and J dropped 1; count of bases not matched to a gene: 1. CDR1 and CDR2 (germline): SNHLY, FYNNEI. This CDR3 has 14 residues. CDR3 loop: CASSGQGASYEQYF. CDR3 DNA sequence: TGTGCCAGCAGTGGACAGGGGGCATCCTACGAGCAGTACTTC.

The CDR3 reads CASMGQTSTNEQFF. The CDR3, as DNA: TGTGCCAGTATGGGACAAACCTCAACCAATGAGCAGTTCTTC. J is TRBJ2-1 and V is TRBV19; perhaps TRBD1 as D (6 bases). Trimming removed 7 bases from V and 6 bases from J, with 16 bases in between. The CDR3 loop spans 14 amino acids. In germline, CDR1 is LNHDA, CDR2 SQIVND (reference sequence).

In its sample, this clone was seen a few times. The genes are TRBV11-2 and TRBJ2-7; the match to TRBD2 covers 7 bases. The V segment lost 5 bases and the J segment 0 bases; nucleotides outside the gene matches: 16. This CDR3 region has 18 residues. Germline CDR1 and CDR2: SGHAT and FQNNGV. This CDR3 is CASSPTNRPSGSSYEQYF. CDR3 DNA sequence: TGTGCCAGCAGCCCAACCAACCGGCCTAGCGGTAGCTCCTACGAGCAGTACTTC.

The CDR3: CASSGTDNSPLHF. The CDR3 DNA follows: TGTGCCAGCAGTGGAACAGATAATTCACCCCTCCACTTT. The chain links TRBV2 to TRBJ1-6; the D is unclear. The CDR3 sequence is 13 residues long. V lost 4 bases to trimming and J lost 5 bases, with 6 bases between them. Germline lookup yields CDR1 SNHLY and CDR2 FYNNEI.

The count of this clone is one. The rearrangement links TRBV7-9 to TRBJ2-2; weak D call: TRBD2 (5 bases). The V gene's germline CDR1 is SEHNR and CDR2 FQNEAQ (reference sequence). Between the trimmed V and J ends, which lost 5 bases and 5 bases, there was a span of 15 bases. CDR3 size: 15 residues. The CDR3 protein is CASSTLRERTGELFF. The CDR3 DNA reads as TGTGCCAGCAGCACATTACGGGAAAGGACCGGGGAGCTGTTTTTT.

V is TRBV9 and J is TRBJ1-5, with 7 bases matching TRBD1. Losses at the gene ends were 3 bases for V and 0 bases for J; bases not matched to a gene: 3. Germline V gene sequence: CDR1 SGDLS, CDR2 YYNGEE. The CDR3 is made up of 15 amino acids. The CDR3 coding sequence is TGTGCCAGCAGCGGGGGGACAGTTAGCAATCAGCCCCAGCATTTT. Translating gives CASSGGTVSNQPQHF.